This T cell receptor (beta chain) was retrieved from a study of beta chain features in type 1 diabetes. Findings and limits, study-wide: There was no resolution here of whether HLA type influences TCRB rearrangement. Naive, central memory and Treg TCRB repertoires seemed to resemble each other more closely in patients than they did in healthy donors. Insertions at VDJ junctions were less frequent in type 1 diabetes patients. These patients also deleted more nucleotides at the same junctions.

On this clone: Its antigen is still unknown.

About 120 mL of blood, on average, came from one heparinised draw per donor. This CDR3 is 15 amino acids long. Trimming cost V 4 bases and J 5 bases; bases outside gene matches: 9. Looked up from germline, CDR1 is SGHNT and CDR2 is YYREEE (reference sequence). Expressed TCRB transcripts were sequenced after all isolated RNA was converted to cDNA. Sequencing used immunoSEQ multiplex PCR; TCRdb keeps in-frame clones, though not all of them. The sample includes under 400,000 clones, 15% to 20% seen only once; the top ten take 0.035% to 0.055%. The receptor was isolated from a woman under 30 in good health. Sequencing was performed on naive CD4+ T cells from blood. This rearrangement joins TRBV5-4 to TRBJ2-3, with 8 bases that match TRBD2. CDR3 in DNA: TGTGCCAGCAGCCAAGCGGGAGCGTCTGGAGATACGCAGTATTTT. It is translated as CASSQAGASGDTQYF.